Listed below are T cell receptor beta chains from one sample, sequenced in a study of identical twins. TCRdb recomputed calls from the 5' RACE reads with MiXCR, one row per CDR3 protein. The sample includes approximately 530,000 distinct CDR3 sequences, about a fifth of them seen just once. Another study also made use of these data, one on yellow fever vaccine responses in identical twins.

Sequencing input: CD4+ T cells sorted from blood. Source of these receptors: a woman aged 18-29 years in good health. Each CDR3 is given with its conserved first and last residue. The order of the fields is clone size, V gene, J gene, D gene, CDR3 DNA, CDR3 protein. The D gene is left open where the match is weak. Not all rows give a size; the values are once, few, many and, for expanded clones, a class.

>few|TRBV9|TRBJ2-5|NA
TGTGCCAGCAGGCACAGGGACCAAGAGACCCAGTACTTC
CASRHRDQETQYF
>NA|TRBV5-1|TRBJ1-1|TRBD1
TGCGCCAGCAGCCACGGGACAGGGGGAACTGAAGCTTTCTTT
CASSHGTGGTEAFF
>NA|TRBV6-1|TRBJ1-1|NA
TGTGCCAGCACCCCCACCGGCGCAGGCATGAACACTGAAGCTTTCTTT
CASTPTGAGMNTEAFF
>few|TRBV2|TRBJ1-1|NA
TGTGCCAGCAGTCGGGTCACAGGGGAAGCTTTCTTT
CASSRVTGEAFF
>NA|TRBV12-3/TRBV12-4|TRBJ2-1|TRBD2
TGTGCCAGCAGTTTATCTACGGGAGGACGGGGGGAGCAGTTCTTC
CASSLSTGGRGEQFF
>NA|TRBV15|TRBJ2-1|NA
TGTGCCACCAGCAGGGATTTTGAGCAGTTCTTC
CATSRDFEQFF
>few|TRBV21-1|TRBJ2-1|NA
TGTGCCAGCAGCAAAAGGACTAGCGGGAGTGCAAGGGGGTACTACAATGAGCAGTTCTTC
CASSKRTSGSARGYYNEQFF
>NA|TRBV7-8|TRBJ2-1|NA
TGTGCCAGCAGCCAATTTTCGATGCGCGGTGGCAATGAGCAGTTCTTC
CASSQFSMRGGNEQFF
>few|TRBV7-8|TRBJ2-3|TRBD2
TGTGCCAGCAGCATGACTAGCGGGGGGGGACTAGATACGCAGTATTTT
CASSMTSGGGLDTQYF
>NA|TRBV27|TRBJ2-6|TRBD1
TGTGCCAGCAGTTTATGGTGGAGCCCGGGACAGGGGGCATCTGGGGCCAACGTCCTGACTTTC
CASSLWWSPGQGASGANVLTF
>NA|TRBV10-3|TRBJ1-1|NA
TGTGCCATCAGTGAAGGAATGCTGAACACTGAAGCTTTCTTT
CAISEGMLNTEAFF
>NA|TRBV5-1|TRBJ2-7|NA
TGCGCCAGCAGCTTGGGGCGATTCGACGAGCAGTACTTC
CASSLGRFDEQYF
>NA|TRBV7-7|TRBJ2-1|TRBD2
TGTGCCAGCAGCTCGGGACCGGGACTAGCGGGAGGACACGGGGGCAATGAGCAGTTCTTC
CASSSGPGLAGGHGGNEQFF
>many|TRBV5-1|TRBJ2-7|NA
TGCGCCAGCAGCCCGACAGGTATCTCCTACGAGCAGTACTTC
CASSPTGISYEQYF
>NA|TRBV28|TRBJ1-5|NA
TGTGCCAGCAGACCCGATGGGCCAAGCAATCAGCCCCAGCATTTT
CASRPDGPSNQPQHF
>few|TRBV21-1|TRBJ1-1|NA
TGTGCCAGCAGGGAGGTGAATGCTGAAGCTTTCTTT
CASREVNAEAFF
>once|TRBV7-2|TRBJ2-5|NA
TGTGCCAGCAGCTTAGCGACGACGCTACAAGAGACCCAGTACTTC
CASSLATTLQETQYF
>NA|TRBV12-3/TRBV12-4|TRBJ2-1|TRBD2
TGTGCCAGCAGCGCGGGACTAGCACCTAGGAATGAGCAGTTCTTC
CASSAGLAPRNEQFF
>few|TRBV9|TRBJ2-1|TRBD2
TGTGCCAGCAGCGTAGCCAGGACTAGCCCCTACAATGAGCAGTTCTTC
CASSVARTSPYNEQFF
>NA|TRBV6-1|TRBJ1-1|NA
TGTGCCAGCAGGAGGGCCACGGGCACTGAAGCTTTCTTT
CASRRATGTEAFF
>NA|TRBV6-1|TRBJ2-2|NA
TGTGCCAGCAGAGGCCGGAAGAACACCGGGGAGCTGTTTTTT
CASRGRKNTGELFF
>NA|TRBV3-1|TRBJ2-1|TRBD2
TGTGCCAGCAGAGGACTAGTCGCTGAGCAGTTCTTC
CASRGLVAEQFF
>few|TRBV28|TRBJ1-3|NA
TGTGCCAGCAGTTACTCCCAGACAGGCGGAAACACCATATATTTT
CASSYSQTGGNTIYF
>NA|TRBV18|TRBJ1-1|TRBD1
TGTGCCAGCTCCCCGACAGGGGGAATCACTGAAGCTTTCTTT
CASSPTGGITEAFF
>few|TRBV7-9|TRBJ1-2|NA
TGTGCCAGCAGCCACCGGGAGGGGATGAGCTATGGCTACACCTTC
CASSHREGMSYGYTF
>once|TRBV7-9|TRBJ2-1|TRBD1
TGTGCCAGCAGCCCTTTGGGACAGGGCCATTACAATGAGCAGTTCTTC
CASSPLGQGHYNEQFF
>NA|TRBV19|TRBJ2-1|NA
TGTGCCAGTATGGGGACCAGTCCCAATGAGCAGTTCTTC
CASMGTSPNEQFF
>few|TRBV10-2|TRBJ1-1|NA
TGCGCCAGCAGTGAGTCTAGAACTATGAACACTGAAGCTTTCTTT
CASSESRTMNTEAFF
>NA|TRBV7-9|TRBJ1-2|NA
TGTGCCAGCAGCTTAGACCGAGGGGGGCCACCCCGGGAGGGCTACACCTTC
CASSLDRGGPPREGYTF
>many|TRBV5-1|TRBJ2-2|NA
TGCGCCAGCAGCTTGGACTTCGGGGAGCTGTTTTTT
CASSLDFGELFF
>few|TRBV6-5|TRBJ2-5|TRBD2
TGTGCCAGCAGTTACTCGCTAGCGGGGTTCCAAGAGACCCAGTACTTC
CASSYSLAGFQETQYF
>NA|TRBV4-2|TRBJ2-1|TRBD2
TGTGCCAGCAGCCGAAGACTAGCGGGAGTGGAAAATGAGCAGTTCTTC
CASSRRLAGVENEQFF
>NA|TRBV28|TRBJ2-7|TRBD2
TGTGCCAGCAGTTTGTTGGCTAGCGGGAGTGGGGAGCAGTACTTC
CASSLLASGSGEQYF
>NA|TRBV12-3/TRBV12-4|TRBJ2-2|NA
TGTGCCAGCAGTCTCACACAGCCCACCGGGGAGCTGTTTTTT
CASSLTQPTGELFF
>many|TRBV5-1|TRBJ1-5|NA
TGCGCCAGCAGCTCGGACGGGTATAGCAATCAGCCCCAGCATTTT
CASSSDGYSNQPQHF
>NA|TRBV6-1|TRBJ1-2|TRBD1
TGTGCCAGCAGTGAAGCGGGGATGGCAGGGGGCTATGGCTACACCTTC
CASSEAGMAGGYGYTF
>NA|TRBV29-1|TRBJ2-3|NA
TGCAGCGTTGATCTCCAGGGGCAGGATACGCAGTATTTT
CSVDLQGQDTQYF
>NA|TRBV7-9|TRBJ2-4|TRBD1
TGTGCCAGCGGGGGACAGGGAAACATTCAGTACTTC
CASGGQGNIQYF
>NA|TRBV5-1|TRBJ2-1|TRBD1
TGCGCCAGCAGCCTTACCGGGACAGGGGCTCGAAATGAGCAGTTCTTC
CASSLTGTGARNEQFF
>few|TRBV12-3/TRBV12-4|TRBJ1-1|NA
TGTGCCAGCAGCCCCCCCGCCAGGCTAGAAGCTTTCTTT
CASSPPARLEAFF
>NA|TRBV9|TRBJ2-5|NA
TGTGCCAGCAGCGTAGATGTTTCCAGGGTCGAGGAGACCCAGTACTTC
CASSVDVSRVEETQYF
>NA|TRBV20-1|TRBJ2-7|NA
TGCAGTGCCAGACCGGGCGGGACCTACGAGCAGTACTTC
CSARPGGTYEQYF
>NA|TRBV20-1|TRBJ2-1|TRBD2
TGCAGAGCACTAGCGGGGGCTTACAATGAGCAGTTCTTC
CRALAGAYNEQFF
>NA|TRBV14|TRBJ2-5|NA
TGTGCCAGCAGCCAAGGCCCAGAGACCCAGTACTTC
CASSQGPETQYF
>few|TRBV5-1|TRBJ2-5|NA
TGCGCCAGCAGCTTAGACAGGACGGTCTACTTC
CASSLDRTVYF
>NA|TRBV5-1|TRBJ2-3|TRBD2
TGCGCCAGCAGCACAGCAGCGGGGGGCGGGACAGATACGCAGTATTTT
CASSTAAGGGTDTQYF
>once|TRBV24-1|TRBJ2-1|TRBD2
TGTGCCACCAGTGCCGACCCGGCTAGCGGGGGCAATGAGCAGTTCTTC
CATSADPASGGNEQFF
>NA|TRBV3-1|TRBJ2-2|TRBD1
TGTGCCAGCAGACGGGACAGGGTGGCCGGGGAGCTGTTTTTT
CASRRDRVAGELFF
>few|TRBV6-1|TRBJ2-3|NA
TGTGCCAGCATCGGAGGGTCTTCGGGCACAGATACGCAGTATTTT
CASIGGSSGTDTQYF
>once|TRBV5-1|TRBJ1-6|NA
TGCGCCAGCAGCAGCGGACGGGAAGAGGCACCCCTCCACTTT
CASSSGREEAPLHF
>NA|TRBV29-1|TRBJ2-1|NA
TGCAGCGTTGACGGGCCGAACTCCTACAATGAGCAGTTCTTC
CSVDGPNSYNEQFF
>NA|TRBV5-6|TRBJ2-3|NA
TGTGCCAGCAGCGAACCGACCCTACCGGGCACAGATACGCAGTATTTT
CASSEPTLPGTDTQYF
>NA|TRBV27|TRBJ2-6|NA
TGTGCCAGCAGTAGCGCAGGGGCTGGGGCCAACGTCCTGACTTTC
CASSSAGAGANVLTF
>few|TRBV6-5|TRBJ2-5|NA
TGTGCCAGCAAAAGGGATGGGACCCAGTACTTC
CASKRDGTQYF
>many|TRBV10-3|TRBJ2-2|NA
TGTGCCATCAGTGAGTCGCTCCGAAACACCGGGGAGCTGTTTTTT
CAISESLRNTGELFF